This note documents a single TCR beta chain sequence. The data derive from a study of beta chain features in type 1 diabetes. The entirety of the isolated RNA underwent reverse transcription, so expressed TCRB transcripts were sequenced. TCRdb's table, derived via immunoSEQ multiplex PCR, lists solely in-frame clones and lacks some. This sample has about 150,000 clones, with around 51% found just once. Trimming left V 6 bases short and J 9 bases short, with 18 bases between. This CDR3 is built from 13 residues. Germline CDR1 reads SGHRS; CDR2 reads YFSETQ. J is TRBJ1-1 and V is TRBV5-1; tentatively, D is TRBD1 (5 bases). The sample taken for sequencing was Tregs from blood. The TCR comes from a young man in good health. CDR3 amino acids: CASTDTRRQKAFF. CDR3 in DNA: TGCGCCAGCACCGATACCCGAAGACAGAAAGCTTTCTTT. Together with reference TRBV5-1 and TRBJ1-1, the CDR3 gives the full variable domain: KAGVTQTPRYLIKTRGQQVTLSCSPISGHRSVSWYQQTPGQGLQFLFEYFSETQRNKGNFPGRFSGRQFSNSRSEMNVSTLELGDSALYLCASTDTRRQKAFFGQGTRLTVV.